This paragraph reports one T cell receptor beta chain. This sample was taken from a study of beta chain features in type 1 diabetes. Overall study: Sorted cells, 90 million to 120 million in number, were examined across all samples.

Expressed TCRB transcripts were sequenced because the isolated RNA had all been reverse transcribed beforehand. Deep immunoSEQ sequencing covered naive, central memory and regulatory T cell samples. Some clones are missing from TCRdb's copy, which holds only in-frame ones; the method was immunoSEQ multiplex PCR. The sample consists of about 620,000 clones, 15% to 18% of them appearing once. CD4+ naive, central memory, regulatory and stem cell-like memory cells were sorted via CD45RO/CCR7/CD25/CD127/CD95/CD27. This CDR3 spans 15 amino acids. Specimen: naive CD4+ T cells from blood. This sequence originates from a man aged 18 to 29 in good health. The V and J genes are TRBV21-1 and TRBJ2-7; the D call TRBD1 from the table was never checked on the DNA. TRBV21-1 is reported as a pseudogene. The CDR3 reads CASSKVRTGYNEQYF. The CDR3, as DNA: TGTGCCAGCAGCAAAGTAAGGACAGGGTATAACGAGCAGTACTTC.